The next 30 T cell receptor beta chains were all read from a single sample in a study of T cells in Graves' hyperthyroidism and ophthalmopathy. RNA transcripts were the template for amplifying TCR beta CDR3 regions. During a first-round RT-PCR of the TCR CDR3, the HTBI primer set was used. In TCRdb, the multiplex PCR reads were re-called with MiXCR into one record per CDR3 protein. The sample has over 650,000 distinct CDR3 sequences, 45% seen once. Material for sequencing was peripheral blood or thyroid tissue (not recorded which). The receptors were gathered from an adult man with Graves' disease, either hyperthyroidism or ophthalmopathy (not recorded which).

V usage is TRBV29-1 and J usage is TRBJ1-3, with 10 bases identical to TRBD1. Germline trimming cut 7 bases from V and 8 bases from J; bases unmatched to any gene: 8. From germline, CDR1 is SQVTM and CDR2 ANQGSEA. The CDR3 is made up of 13 amino acids. DNA for the CDR3: TGCAGCGCCGGGACAGGGGACGGCTACACCATATATTTT. This encodes CSAGTGDGYTIYF.

This clonotype was seen repeatedly, ten times or more. The V call is TRBV6-5, the J call TRBJ2-5; D is tentatively TRBD1 or TRBD2 (5 bases each). CDR1 is MNHEY, CDR2 SVGAGI, per germline. The CDR3 contains 13 residues. Trimming removed 5 bases at V and 1 base at J, with 8 bases between. The CDR3 DNA sequence: TGTGCCAGCAGTGACGGGACCCAAGAGACCCAGTACTTC. This translates into CASSDGTQETQYF.

The gene calls are TRBV10-3 and TRBJ1-1; D uncertain. Germline loops: CDR1 ENHRY, CDR2 SYGVKD. This CDR3 is built from 15 residues. Trimming removed 6 bases from V and 0 bases from J, with 14 bases in between. The CDR3 sequence is CAIRKQRSMNTEAFF. CDR3 in DNA: TGTGCCATCAGGAAACAAAGATCTATGAACACTGAAGCTTTCTTT.

This clonotype was observed at least ten times. The chain employs TRBV7-8 and TRBJ2-7; 8 nucleotides align to TRBD2. Germline V gives CDR1 SGHVS, CDR2 FQNEAQ. The CDR3 is made up of 15 amino acids. V trimming: 5 bases; J trimming: 6 bases; junction bases outside the gene matches: 12. The CDR3 nucleotides are TGTGCCAGCAGCGCCCACACAGCGGGGGAAGGCGAGCAGTACTTC. It codes for CASSAHTAGEGEQYF.

In this sample, this clonotype turned up many times. The V gene is TRBV7-9, the J gene TRBJ1-6; the match to TRBD1 covers 10 bases. CDR3 length equals 15 residues. V lost 6 bases to trimming and J lost 6 bases; unmatched junction nucleotides: 5. CDR1 and CDR2 (germline): SEHNR, FQNEAQ (reference sequence). The CDR3 DNA reads as TGTGCCAGCAGAGTCGGGACAGGGGCTAATTCACCCCTCCACTTT. It codes for CASRVGTGANSPLHF.

This clonotype occurred once. The chain has TRBV20-1 and TRBJ1-1; D gene uncertain. This CDR3 has 11 amino acids. CDR1 is DFQATT and CDR2 is SNEGSKA in the germline V gene (reference sequence). CDR3 nucleotide sequence: TGCAGCTCCATCCAACTGACTGAAGCTTTCTTT. Translation: CSSIQLTEAFF.

This clonotype was counted between two and nine times. V usage is TRBV19 and J usage is TRBJ2-2, with 8 bases fitting TRBD2. V dropped 3 bases and J dropped 4; count of bases not matched to a gene: 1. The CDR3 sequence is 14 residues long. Germline-derived CDR1 and CDR2 are LNHDA and SQIVND (reference sequence). The CDR3 here is CASSILAGTGELFF. The CDR3 nucleotides are TGTGCCAGTAGTATCCTAGCGGGCACCGGGGAGCTGTTTTTT.

The J gene is TRBJ2-7, the V gene TRBV12-3 or TRBV12-4; D possibly uses TRBD1 or TRBD2 (5 bases each). This CDR3 is built from 13 residues. V lost 7 bases and J 4 bases, leaving 14 bases between the germline ends. CDR3 in DNA: TGTGCCAGCACGGGGCAGGGAAGGTACGAGCAGTACTTC. Protein product: CASTGQGRYEQYF.

The chain uses TRBV11-3 and TRBJ1-1; no firm D call. V lost 7 bases and J lost 5, with 17 bases in between. The germline CDR1 and CDR2 sequences are SGHNT and YENEEA. The CDR3 runs 14 residues. CDR3 protein: CASTASVETTEAFF. CDR3 nucleotides: TGTGCCAGCACCGCCTCGGTGGAGACGACTGAAGCTTTCTTT.

The chain couples TRBV20-1 to TRBJ2-7; 10 bases map to TRBD1. Germline V gene data show CDR1 as DFQATT and CDR2 as SNEGSKA (reference sequence). The CDR3 covers 16 residues. V was clipped by 3 bases and J by 4 bases; unmatched bases: 12. CDR3 amino acids: CSASHNSWTGGYEQYF. DNA for the CDR3: TGCAGTGCTAGCCACAATTCCTGGACAGGGGGGTACGAGCAGTACTTC.

This chain joins TRBV18 and TRBJ2-5; D not certain. Trimming pared 11 bases from V and 3 bases from J, leaving 4 bases between. The CDR3 consists of 9 residues. Germline V CDR1 and CDR2: KGHSH, LQKENI. The DNA for the CDR3 is TGTGCCGGCAAAGAGACCCAGTACTTC. Translated: CAGKETQYF.

This clonotype has ten or more counts. A much larger clone sits a single nucleotide away, making a read error possible. The chain recombines TRBV29-1 with TRBJ2-5; D gene ambiguous. V lost 5 bases to trimming and J lost 5 bases, with 9 bases between them. Germline CDR1 reads SQVTM; CDR2 reads ANQGSEA. The CDR3 has 11 amino acids. CDR3 DNA sequence: TGCAGCGTTAAGGGTACCGAGACCCAGTACTTC. Amino acids: CSVKGTETQYF.

This clonotype was counted at least ten times. The V call is TRBV6-1, the J call TRBJ1-6, with D possibly being TRBD1 (5 bases). Germline V gene data show CDR1 as MNHNS and CDR2 as SASEGT. V shed 0 bases and J shed 7 bases, with 10 bases lying between them. The CDR3 is 15 residues long. The DNA of the CDR3 is TGTGCCAGCAGTGAAGCCTGGGGGTTGAATTCACCCCTCCACTTT. Its translation: CASSEAWGLNSPLHF.

This chain links TRBV7-9 with TRBJ1-1; unclear D gene. Per the germline V gene, CDR1 is SEHNR and CDR2 is FQNEAQ (reference sequence). The CDR3 has 15 amino acids. V was clipped by 1 base and J by 1 base, with 10 bases between them. The CDR3 region is CASSLDEDQNTEAFF. The CDR3 DNA sequence: TGTGCCAGCAGCTTAGATGAAGATCAGAACACTGAAGCTTTCTTT.

In regard to this clonotype: Just one base apart from a much larger clone, this may be a read error. This rearrangement joins TRBV10-3 to TRBJ1-2; perhaps TRBD1 as D (6 bases). Germline V lookup: CDR1 ENHRY, CDR2 SYGVKD. The V gene lost 2 bases and the J gene lost 4 bases, with 20 bases spanning the gap. The CDR3 has 17 amino acids. The CDR3 DNA reads TGTGCCATCAGTGAGGTTTTTTCTGGACAGACTAGCTATGGCTACACCTTC. This codes for CAISEVFSGQTSYGYTF.

Remarks on this clonotype: A read error may be the cause here, since a much bigger clone is one base away. A read error is likely, as this CDR3 ends without the conserved phenylalanine or tryptophan. The chain carries TRBV10-1 and TRBJ2-7, with TRBD1 matching over 9 bases. Germline V lookup: CDR1 WNHNN, CDR2 SYGVQD (reference sequence). The length of the CDR3 is 14 residues. The trim removed 10 bases at V and 6 bases at J, leaving 13 bases unmatched. The CDR3 here is CANFRTGVNGEQYL. The CDR3 nucleotides are TGCGCCAATTTCCGGACAGGGGTAAACGGCGAGCAGTACCTC.

The chain carries TRBV24-1 and TRBJ1-5; D gene ambiguous. Germline assignment: CDR1 KGHDR and CDR2 SFDVKD. The CDR3 sequence is 14 residues long. V shed 6 bases and J shed 0 bases, with 8 bases lying between them. The CDR3, as DNA: TGTGCCACCAGTTACGGGGATAGCAATCAGCCCCAGCATTTT. Translating gives CATSYGDSNQPQHF.

This clonotype was seen a few times. The chain uses TRBV12-3 or TRBV12-4 and TRBJ2-7; 10 nucleotides agree with TRBD1. The CDR3 runs to 16 residues. V shed 6 bases, J shed 0 bases, and the junction held 8 bases outside the gene matches. The CDR3 sequence: CASSPSDRGSSYEQYF. The CDR3 DNA reads TGTGCCAGCAGCCCCTCGGACAGGGGGAGCTCCTACGAGCAGTACTTC.

The chain couples TRBV3-1 to TRBJ1-5, with 7 bases fitting TRBD1. The CDR3 length is 18 residues. Trimming took 0 bases from V and 4 from J; bases not matched to a gene: 12. CDR1 is LGHDT, CDR2 YNNKEL, per germline (reference sequence). CDR3 nucleotides: TGTGCCAGCAGCCAAGATCGGGGAGGGGGACAGAGGAATCAGCCCCAGCATTTT. The encoded protein is CASSQDRGGGQRNQPQHF.

The rearrangement uses TRBV29-1 and TRBJ2-5; tentatively, D is TRBD1 (5 bases). This CDR3 contains 14 residues. V was clipped by 5 bases and J by 7 bases, with 20 bases between them. The V gene's germline CDR1 is SQVTM and CDR2 ANQGSEA. CDR3 in amino acids: CSVPLTQLRGTQYF. The CDR3 DNA reads TGCAGCGTTCCCCTGACGCAGTTAAGGGGGACCCAGTACTTC.

This clonotype appeared a single time. This chain uses TRBV20-1 with TRBJ1-5; D gene uncertain. The V and J ends lost 1 base and 0 bases respectively, with 10 bases between them. The CDR3 totals 15 residues. Germline loops: CDR1 DFQATT, CDR2 SNEGSKA (reference sequence). The CDR3 sequence: CSARVEVDSNQPQHF. The DNA of the CDR3 is TGCAGTGCTAGAGTGGAGGTGGATAGCAATCAGCCCCAGCATTTT.

The chain is built from TRBV7-2 and TRBJ1-5, with 7 positions matching TRBD1. Germline trimming cut 3 bases from V and 3 bases from J; bases unmatched to any gene: 8. In germline, CDR1 is SGHTA, CDR2 FQGNSA. The CDR3 totals 16 residues. CDR3 protein: CASSLTGQAINQPQHF. DNA of the CDR3: TGTGCCAGCAGCTTGACCGGACAGGCGATCAATCAGCCCCAGCATTTT.

The chain is built from TRBV5-1 and TRBJ1-2; tentative D call: TRBD1 (5 bases). Germline CDR1 reads SGHRS; CDR2 reads YFSETQ. With 0 bases removed from V and 4 bases from J, the gap between germline ends came to 13 bases. This CDR3 has 15 residues. Written as DNA, the CDR3 is TGCGCCAGCAGCTTGGCCTCAGGGCGAAGCTATGGCTACACCTTC. Protein: CASSLASGRSYGYTF.

This clonotype was counted at least ten times. V usage is TRBV10-3 and J usage is TRBJ1-1, with D possibly being TRBD1 (6 bases). Germline CDR1 is ENHRY and CDR2 is SYGVKD. Deletions cut 11 bases from V and 0 bases from J, with 19 bases between. The CDR3 sequence is 15 residues long. The CDR3 nucleotides are TGTGCCTCCTCCGAGGATACAGGGTTGAACACTGAAGCTTTCTTT. Translating it yields CASSEDTGLNTEAFF.

The V gene is TRBV29-1, the J gene TRBJ1-2, with 8 bases lining up with TRBD1. The germline V gene encodes CDR1 SQVTM and CDR2 ANQGSEA. The ends lost 7 bases at V and 12 bases at J; junction bases unmatched: 4. This CDR3 region has 9 residues. The CDR3 loop is CSAGQGNTF. The CDR3 DNA is TGCAGCGCTGGACAGGGAAACACCTTC.

V and J are TRBV25-1 and TRBJ2-7; 11 bases are shared with TRBD2. The V gene's germline CDR1 is MGHDK and CDR2 SYGVNS. This CDR3 has 15 amino acids. The CDR3 DNA reads TGTGCTAGAGATACCGGCCTAGCGGGAGGCTACGAGCAGTACTTC. Amino acid sequence: CARDTGLAGGYEQYF.

This clonotype has a count of ten or more. The chain has TRBV2 and TRBJ1-3; 9 bases align to TRBD1. This CDR3 region has 15 residues. The germline gives CDR1 SNHLY, CDR2 FYNNEI. The junction had 5 bases not matched to a gene; V was cut back by 7 bases and J by 1 base. CDR3 bases: TGTGCCAGCACCCGGACAGGGGAGTCTGGAAACACCATATATTTT. This encodes CASTRTGESGNTIYF.

As for this clonotype: The junction differs from germline at one of its ends, possibly a read error. The CDR3 here is CASSQDLWAGAYGYTF. The CDR3 DNA reads TGCGCCAGCAGCCAGGACCTCTGGGCAGGGGCCTATGGCTACACCTTC. The chain employs TRBV5-5 and TRBJ1-2; possible D gene TRBD1, 6 bases. This CDR3 spans 16 amino acids. CDR1 is SGHKS and CDR2 is YYEKEE in the germline V gene (reference sequence).

The gene calls are TRBV7-2 and TRBJ2-7, with D uncertain. The V gene's germline CDR1 is SGHTA and CDR2 FQGNSA. CDR3 length: 15 residues. Trimming left V 3 bases short and J 1 base short, with 13 bases between. CDR3 coding DNA: TGTGCCAGCAGCTTGTCTGGGGTGATATCCTACGAGCAGTACTTC. It encodes CASSLSGVISYEQYF.

This clonotype was seen more than once but under ten times. Germline and junction disagree at one end, which may indicate a read error. The CDR3 is CASSVELLNQPQHF. The CDR3 nucleotides are TGTGCCAGCAGTGTCGAGCTACTCAATCAGCCCCAGCATTTT. The chain links TRBV10-3 to TRBJ1-5; D remains unclear. Germline V gene sequence: CDR1 ENHRY, CDR2 SYGVKD. The CDR3 spans 14 residues.